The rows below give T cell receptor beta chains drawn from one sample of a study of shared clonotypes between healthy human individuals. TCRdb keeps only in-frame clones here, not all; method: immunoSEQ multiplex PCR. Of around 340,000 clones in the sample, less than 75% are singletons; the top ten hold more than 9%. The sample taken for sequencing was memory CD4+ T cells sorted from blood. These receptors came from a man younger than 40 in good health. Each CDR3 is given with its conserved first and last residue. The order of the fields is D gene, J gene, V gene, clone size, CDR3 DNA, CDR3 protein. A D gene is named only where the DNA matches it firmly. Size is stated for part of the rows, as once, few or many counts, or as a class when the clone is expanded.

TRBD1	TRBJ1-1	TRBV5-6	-	TGTGCCAGCACCGGACAGGGCTTCGGGCGGACTGAAGCTTTCTTT	CASTGQGFGRTEAFF
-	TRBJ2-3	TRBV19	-	TGTGCCAGTAGCAAGGGAGGCACAGATACGCAGTATTTT	CASSKGGTDTQYF
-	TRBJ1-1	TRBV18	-	TGTGCCAGCTCACCAAACGCGAACACTGAAGCTTTCTTT	CASSPNANTEAFF
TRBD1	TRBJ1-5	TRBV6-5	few	TGTGCCAGCAGTCCTCGACAGGGGAACAATCAGCCCCAGCATTTT	CASSPRQGNNQPQHF
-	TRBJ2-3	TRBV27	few	TGTGCCAGCAGTTCAAGACAGTTCACAGATACGCAGTATTTT	CASSSRQFTDTQYF
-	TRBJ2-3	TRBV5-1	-	TGCGCCAGCAGCCCCTTCCCGGGGCCGGATACGCAGTATTTT	CASSPFPGPDTQYF
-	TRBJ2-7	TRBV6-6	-	TGTGCCAGCAGTTACTCCCCTTTTGGGGGCTACGAGCAGTACTTC	CASSYSPFGGYEQYF
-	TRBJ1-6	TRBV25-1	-	TGTGCCAGCAGTGTGGACATTAATTCACCCCTCCACTTT	CASSVDINSPLHF
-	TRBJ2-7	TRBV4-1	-	TGCGCCAGCAGCCAAGTACGGGGTGAGCAGTACTTC	CASSQVRGEQYF
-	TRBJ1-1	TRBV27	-	TGTGCCAGCAGTTTCGGGGCGGCGGGAGTCACTGAAGCTTTCTTT	CASSFGAAGVTEAFF
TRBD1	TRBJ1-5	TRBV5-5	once	TGTGCCAGCAGTCAGGGGGCGCACAGCAATCAGCCCCAGCATTTT	CASSQGAHSNQPQHF
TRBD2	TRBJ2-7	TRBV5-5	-	TGTGCCAGCAGCTTGTCCGGGCGGGAGGTCGCACAATACTACGAGCAGTACTTC	CASSLSGREVAQYYEQYF
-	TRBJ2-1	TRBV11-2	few	TGTGCCAGCAGCTTACGAATTTCAGCCTTCAACAATGAGCAGTTCTTC	CASSLRISAFNNEQFF
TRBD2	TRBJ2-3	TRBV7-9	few	TGTGCCAGCAGCGAACGACTAGCGGGAGAGGGGGATACGCAGTATTTT	CASSERLAGEGDTQYF
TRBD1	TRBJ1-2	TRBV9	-	TGTGCCAGCAGCTCCCACAGGGGCGCCAACTATGGCTACACCTTC	CASSSHRGANYGYTF
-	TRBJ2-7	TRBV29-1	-	TGCAGCGCAGCGCGGGGACAGATCTACGAGCAGTACTTC	CSAARGQIYEQYF
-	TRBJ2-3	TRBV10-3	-	TGTGCCATCAGGGAGACCCGCTCCACAGATACGCAGTATTTT	CAIRETRSTDTQYF
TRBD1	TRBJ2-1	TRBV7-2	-	TGTGCCAGCAGCGGAAGACAGGGAAATGAGCAGTTCTTC	CASSGRQGNEQFF
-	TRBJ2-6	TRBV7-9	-	TGTGCCAGCAGCTTATTGGGGGTAGGGGCCAACGTCCTGACTTTC	CASSLLGVGANVLTF
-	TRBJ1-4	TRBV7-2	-	TGTGCCAGCAGCGAAGGGCGGGGCGGGGATGAAAAACTGTTTTTT	CASSEGRGGDEKLFF
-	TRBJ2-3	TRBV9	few	TGTGCCAGCTCGGAGGCCCCCACGACGCAGTATTTT	CASSEAPTTQYF
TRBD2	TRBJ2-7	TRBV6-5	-	TGTGCCACCAAAGAGGCTAGCGGGAGAGGGGAGCAGTACTTC	CATKEASGRGEQYF
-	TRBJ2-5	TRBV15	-	TGTGCCACCAGCAGAGGCCCGGACACCACAGGGACCCAGTACTTC	CATSRGPDTTGTQYF
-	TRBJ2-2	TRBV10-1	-	TGCGCCAGCAGTGACACCGGGGAAACCGGGGAGCTGTTTTTT	CASSDTGETGELFF
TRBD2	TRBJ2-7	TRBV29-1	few	TGCAGCGTTGACAGCGGGAGCAACTACGAGCAGTACTTC	CSVDSGSNYEQYF
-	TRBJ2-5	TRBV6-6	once	TGTGCCAGCAGTTACGGGGCGTGGGAGACCCAGTACTTC	CASSYGAWETQYF
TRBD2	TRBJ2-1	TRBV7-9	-	TGTGCCAGCAGCTTAAATAGCGGGTTCGAAGGGGTGAATGAGCAGTTCTTC	CASSLNSGFEGVNEQFF
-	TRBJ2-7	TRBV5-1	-	TGCGCCAGCAGCTTGGTGGCAGTTGGGGAGCAGTACTTC	CASSLVAVGEQYF
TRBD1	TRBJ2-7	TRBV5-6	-	TGTGCCAGCAGCGATCGGACAGGAGACCACGAGCAGTACTTC	CASSDRTGDHEQYF
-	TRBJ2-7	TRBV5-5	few	TGTGCCAGCAGCGAATGGCAAGGAGTCGGGGGGCAGTACTTC	CASSEWQGVGGQYF
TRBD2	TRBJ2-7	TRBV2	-	TGTGCCAGCAGTGTTGGGCTAGCGGGAGGCGGCGAGCAGTACTTC	CASSVGLAGGGEQYF
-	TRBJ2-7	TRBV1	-	TGCACCAGCAGCCACGGAGGGGAGTGCTACGAGCAGTACTTC	CTSSHGGECYEQYF
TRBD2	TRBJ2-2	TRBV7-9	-	TGTGCCAGCAGACAAAGACCCGGGACTACCACCGGGGAGCTGTTTTTT	CASRQRPGTTTGELFF